The clone carrying this TCR beta chain has ten or more counts. The antigen remains unidentified. V was trimmed by 2 bases and J by 5 bases, leaving 11 bases between them. This CDR3 is 13 amino acids long. Germline V lookup: CDR1 SGHKS, CDR2 YYEKEE (reference sequence). These data come from a study of neurological immune-mediated disorders. The cDNA was synthesized by means of template-switch 5'RACE, which was carried out with 10-nucleotide random UMIs. TCRdb analysed the 5' RACE reads with MiXCR anew, one entry per CDR3 protein. This table holds tens of thousands of distinct CDR3 sequences, around 5.8% found once. There were 850,000 to 1,000,000 CD4+ or CD8+ T cells used in the sorted libraries. Whole-study findings and limits: CDR3 amino acid sequences found in expanded clones were never shared across subjects, suggesting private repertoires in all groups.

The sample consisted of CD4+ T cells from blood. This clonotype was sampled from a woman under 30 with multiple sclerosis. This chain joins TRBV5-5 and TRBJ2-7, with D maybe TRBD2 (6 bases). The CDR3 DNA reads TGTGCCAGCAGCTTTCCTGCGGGGCACGAGCAGTACTTC. Translated, it gives CASSFPAGHEQYF. Looking up the rest from reference TRBV5-5 and TRBJ2-7 gives the full variable domain: DAGVTQSPTHLIKTRGQQVTLRCSPISGHKSVSWYQQVLGQGPQFIFQYYEKEERGRGNFPDRFSARQFPNYSSELNVNALLLGDSALYLCASSFPAGHEQYFGPGTRLTVT.